This T cell receptor beta chain was recovered during a study of regulatory dendritic cells for organ transplantation. Regarding the study as a whole: Of resting T cell subsets, memory CD8+ had the most alloreactive clonotypes.

Sorted subsets were CFSE-labeled and cultured roughly five days with allogeneic dendritic cells. Data came from immunoSEQ multiplex PCR; TCRdb stores just in-frame clones and leaves some out. Among 15,000 to 20,000 clones listed, approximately 79% were seen once. Comments on this clone: Its antigen is unidentified.

J gave up 3 bases and V 6 bases, and 4 bases lay outside the gene matches. The V gene's germline CDR1 is ENHRY and CDR2 SYGVKD. The CDR3 has 14 residues. Sequencing was done on a sample of memory CD4+ T cells from blood cultured with regulatory dendritic cells. Subset specified: CD45RO+ memory T cells. This clonotype originated in a human donor in good health. V and J are TRBV10-3 and TRBJ2-7, with 11 bases identical to TRBD1. As DNA, the CDR3 is TGTGCCATCAGGCCGGGACAGGGGGTCTACGAGCAGTACTTC. Its protein product is CAIRPGQGVYEQYF.